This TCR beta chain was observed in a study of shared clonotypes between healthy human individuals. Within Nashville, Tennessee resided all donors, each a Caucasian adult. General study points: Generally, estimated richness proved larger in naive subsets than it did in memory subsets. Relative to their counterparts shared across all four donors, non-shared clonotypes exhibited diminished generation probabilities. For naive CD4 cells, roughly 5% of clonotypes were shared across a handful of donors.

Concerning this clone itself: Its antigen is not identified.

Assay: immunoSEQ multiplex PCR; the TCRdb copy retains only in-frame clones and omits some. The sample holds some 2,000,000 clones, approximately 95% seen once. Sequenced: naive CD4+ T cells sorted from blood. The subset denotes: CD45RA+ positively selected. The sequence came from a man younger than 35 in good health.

DNA for the CDR3: TGTGCCAGCAGCTTACCTACAGGGGTTAATTCACCCCTCCACTTT. Translating it yields CASSLPTGVNSPLHF. The chain is built from TRBV7-9 and TRBJ1-6; 7 bases align to TRBD1. The CDR3 length is 15 residues. The junction had 4 bases not matched to a gene; V was cut back by 2 bases and J by 6 bases. Per germline, CDR1 SEHNR and CDR2 FQNEAQ (reference sequence).